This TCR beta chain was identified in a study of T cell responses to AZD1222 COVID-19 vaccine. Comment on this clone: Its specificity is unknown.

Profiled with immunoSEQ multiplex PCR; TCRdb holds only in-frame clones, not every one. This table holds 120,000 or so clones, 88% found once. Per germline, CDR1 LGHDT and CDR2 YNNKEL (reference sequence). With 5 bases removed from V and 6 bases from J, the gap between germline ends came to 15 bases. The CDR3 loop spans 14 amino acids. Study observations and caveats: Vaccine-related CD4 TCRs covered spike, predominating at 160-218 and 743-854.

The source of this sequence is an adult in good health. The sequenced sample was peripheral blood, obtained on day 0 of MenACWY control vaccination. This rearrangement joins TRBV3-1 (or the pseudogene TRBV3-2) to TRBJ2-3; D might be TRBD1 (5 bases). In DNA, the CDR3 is TGTGCCAGCAGCGCCCGACAGACATCCGATACGCAGTATTTT. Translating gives CASSARQTSDTQYF.